The T cell receptor (beta chain) described here comes from a study of CD8 T cells in ankylosing spondylitis. The study, taken as a whole, reports: Matched ankylosing spondylitis synovial fluid reportedly showed significant enrichment of disease-linked clones.

In its sample, this clonotype ranks as medium-sized. Its antigen remains unknown. With 2 bases removed from V and 0 bases from J, the gap between germline ends came to 1 base. Germline assignment: CDR1 SGDLS and CDR2 YYNGEE. This CDR3 is built from 12 residues. Via MiXCR, TCRdb re-called the 5' RACE reads, giving one row per CDR3 protein. The table has some 38,000 distinct CDR3 sequences, less than 4% seen once. Sequenced material: blood, either unsorted or a sorted T cell fraction (not recorded which). This TCR derives from a male donor with ankylosing spondylitis or in good health (not recorded which). V and J are TRBV9 and TRBJ2-3, with D unresolved. CDR3: CASSVSTDTQYF. For the CDR3, the DNA is TGTGCCAGCAGCGTTAGCACAGATACGCAGTATTTT.